The TCR beta chain described here comes from a study of Tregs in tolerant kidney transplant recipients. Thawed PBMCs were FACS-sorted into unstimulated CD4+CD25+CD127- regulatory T cells, CD4+CD25- non-regulatory cells, CD4 and CD8 cells. The V segment lost 2 bases and the J segment 7 bases; nucleotides outside the gene matches: 15. Germline assignment: CDR1 SGHVS and CDR2 FNYEAQ. The CDR3 is made up of 17 amino acids. The repertoire was sequenced with immunoSEQ multiplex PCR; TCRdb's copy has only in-frame clones and lacks some. The sample has some 240,000 clones; 65% to 85% are singletons. This chain links TRBV7-6 with TRBJ2-3; the match to TRBD2 covers 7 bases. The sample taken for sequencing was CD4+ T cells from blood. The TCR comes from a human donor in good health. The CDR3 region is CASSLSGAGSTPYTQYF. CDR3 nucleotide sequence: TGTGCCAGCAGCTTAAGCGGGGCGGGGTCGACCCCATATACGCAGTATTTT.